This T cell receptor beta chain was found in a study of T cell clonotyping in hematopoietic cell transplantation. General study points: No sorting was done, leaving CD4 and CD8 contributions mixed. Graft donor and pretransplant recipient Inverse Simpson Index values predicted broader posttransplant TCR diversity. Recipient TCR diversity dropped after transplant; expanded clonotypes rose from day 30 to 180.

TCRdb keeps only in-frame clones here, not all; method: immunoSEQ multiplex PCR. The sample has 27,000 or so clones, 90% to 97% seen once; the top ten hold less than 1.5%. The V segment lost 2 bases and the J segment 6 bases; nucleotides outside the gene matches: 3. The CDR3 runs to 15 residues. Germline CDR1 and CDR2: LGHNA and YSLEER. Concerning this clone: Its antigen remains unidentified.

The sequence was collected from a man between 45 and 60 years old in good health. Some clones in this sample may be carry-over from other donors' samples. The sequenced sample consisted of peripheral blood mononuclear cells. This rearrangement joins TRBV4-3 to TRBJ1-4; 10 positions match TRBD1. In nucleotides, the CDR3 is TGCGCCAGCAGCCAATGGGGGACAGGGGATGAAAAACTGTTTTTT. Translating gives CASSQWGTGDEKLFF.